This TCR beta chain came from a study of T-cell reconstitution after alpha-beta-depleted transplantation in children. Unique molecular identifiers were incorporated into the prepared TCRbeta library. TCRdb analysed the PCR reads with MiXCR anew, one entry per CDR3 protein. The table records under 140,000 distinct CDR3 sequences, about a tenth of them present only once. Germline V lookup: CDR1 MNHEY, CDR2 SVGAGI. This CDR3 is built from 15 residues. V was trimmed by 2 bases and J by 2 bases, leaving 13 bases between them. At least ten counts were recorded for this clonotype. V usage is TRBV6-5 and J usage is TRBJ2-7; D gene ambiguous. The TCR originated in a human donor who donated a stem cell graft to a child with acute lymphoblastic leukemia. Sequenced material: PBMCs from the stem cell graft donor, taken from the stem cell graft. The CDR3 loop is CASSYETVNPYEQYF. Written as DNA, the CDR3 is TGTGCCAGCAGTTACGAAACAGTAAACCCCTACGAGCAGTACTTC.